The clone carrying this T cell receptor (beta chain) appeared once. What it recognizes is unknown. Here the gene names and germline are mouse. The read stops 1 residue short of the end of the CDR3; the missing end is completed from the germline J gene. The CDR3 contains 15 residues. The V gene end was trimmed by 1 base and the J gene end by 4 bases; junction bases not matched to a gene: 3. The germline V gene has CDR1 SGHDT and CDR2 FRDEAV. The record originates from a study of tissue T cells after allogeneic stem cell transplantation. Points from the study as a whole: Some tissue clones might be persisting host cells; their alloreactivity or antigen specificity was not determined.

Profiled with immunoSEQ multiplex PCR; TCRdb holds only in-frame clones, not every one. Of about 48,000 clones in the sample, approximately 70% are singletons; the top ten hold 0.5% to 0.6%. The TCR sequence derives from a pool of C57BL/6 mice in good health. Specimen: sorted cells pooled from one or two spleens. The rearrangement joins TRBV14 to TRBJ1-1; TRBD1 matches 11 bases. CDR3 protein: CASSFRTGGPTEVFF. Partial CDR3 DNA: TGTGCCAGCAGTTTCAGGACAGGGGGCCCCACAGAAGTCTTC. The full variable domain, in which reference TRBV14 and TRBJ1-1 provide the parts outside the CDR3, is EAGVTQSPRYAVLQEGQAVSFWCDPISGHDTLYWYQQPRDQGPQLLVYFRDEAVIDNSQLPSDRFSAVRPKGTNSTLKIQSAKQGDTATYLCASSFRTGGPTEVFFGKGTRLTVV.